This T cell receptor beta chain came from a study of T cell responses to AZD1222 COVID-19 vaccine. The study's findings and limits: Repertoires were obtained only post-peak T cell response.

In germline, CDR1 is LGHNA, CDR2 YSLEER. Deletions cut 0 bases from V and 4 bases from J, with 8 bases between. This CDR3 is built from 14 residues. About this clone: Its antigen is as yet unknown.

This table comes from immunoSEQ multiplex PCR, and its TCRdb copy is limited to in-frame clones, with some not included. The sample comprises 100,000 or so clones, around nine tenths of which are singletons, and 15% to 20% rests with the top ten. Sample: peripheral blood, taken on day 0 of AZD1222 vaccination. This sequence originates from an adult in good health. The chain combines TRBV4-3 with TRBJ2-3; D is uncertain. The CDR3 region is CASSQDRVADTQYF. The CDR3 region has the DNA TGCGCCAGCAGCCAAGATCGGGTTGCAGATACGCAGTATTTT.